The 22 T cell receptor beta chains given below trace back to one sample, sequenced in a study of blood T cell repertoires in COVID-19. Assay used: immunoSEQ multiplex PCR; TCRdb lists only in-frame clones, some missing. The sample has about 78,000 clones, approximately 86% seen once. Source material: peripheral blood. Receptors originate from a woman aged 55 to 70 with acute or convalescent COVID-19.

The CDR3 loop is CASSGHLSGANVLTF. CDR3 nucleotides: TGTGCCAGCAGTGGACACCTATCTGGGGCCAACGTCCTGACTTTC. The chain couples TRBV6-2 or TRBV6-3 to TRBJ2-6, with a tentative D call TRBD1 (5 bases). Germline V lookup: CDR1 MNHEY, CDR2 SVGEGT. The CDR3 is made up of 15 amino acids. V shed 5 bases and J shed 1 base, with 9 bases lying between them.

The chain recombines TRBV30 with TRBJ2-2, with no clear D. From germline, CDR1 is GTSNPN and CDR2 SVGIG (reference sequence). Trimming cost V 2 bases and J 1 base, with 5 bases left between them. The CDR3 loop spans 13 amino acids. CDR3 DNA: TGTGCCTGGAGTCGACAGAACACCGGGGAGCTGTTTTTT. Translating it yields CAWSRQNTGELFF.

The chain combines TRBV4-2 with TRBJ2-1; a possible D gene is TRBD1 (6 bases). CDR1 LGHNA and CDR2 YNFKEQ come from the germline V gene. V lost 3 bases and J 7 bases, leaving 10 bases between the germline ends. The CDR3 sequence is 13 residues long. The CDR3: CASSHNRENEQFF. The DNA for the CDR3 is TGTGCCAGCAGCCATAACAGGGAGAATGAGCAGTTCTTC.

In nucleotides, the CDR3 is TGTGCCAGCAGCCACCTCGGACAGGGGCCATCCTACGAGCAGTACTTC. As protein: CASSHLGQGPSYEQYF. The chain recombines TRBV3-1 (or the pseudogene TRBV3-2) with TRBJ2-7, with 9 bases matching TRBD1. The trim removed 3 bases at V and 1 base at J, leaving 7 bases unmatched. In germline, CDR1 is LGHDT, CDR2 YNNKEL (reference sequence). The CDR3 totals 16 residues.

The chain links TRBV5-1 to TRBJ2-3, with D perhaps matching TRBD1 (6 bases). V was pared by 1 base and J by 1 base, with 10 bases between. The CDR3 runs to 15 residues. Germline assignment: CDR1 SGHRS and CDR2 YFSETQ. CDR3 amino acids: CASSLLAGGTDTQYF. CDR3 nucleotide sequence: TGCGCCAGCAGCTTGTTGGCAGGGGGCACAGATACGCAGTATTTT.

V gene TRBV5-4 combines with J gene TRBJ2-7, with 8 bases fitting TRBD1. Trimming cost V 6 bases and J 0 bases; bases outside gene matches: 5. The CDR3 extends over 14 amino acids. Germline CDR1 and CDR2: SGHNT and YYREEE (reference sequence). The CDR3 spells CASTLDRGSYEQYF. Here the CDR3 DNA reads TGTGCCAGCACCCTTGACAGGGGCTCCTACGAGCAGTACTTC. Full variable domain (rest looked up from reference TRBV5-4 and TRBJ2-7): ETGVTQSPTHLIKTRGQQVTLRCSSQSGHNTVSWYQQALGQGPQFIFQYYREEENGRGNFPPRFSGLQFPNYSSELNVNALELDDSALYLCASTLDRGSYEQYFGPGTRLTVT.

The chain uses TRBV6-2 or TRBV6-3 and TRBJ1-1; unclear D gene. Germline CDR1 MNHEY, CDR2 SVGEGT. The V end was cut by 2 bases, the J end by 3 bases, with 10 bases between. The CDR3 is 14 residues long. CDR3 sequence (DNA): TGTGCCAGCAGTTACGAGCTCTCGGACACTGAAGCTTTCTTT. It yields the protein CASSYELSDTEAFF.

The chain joins TRBV12-3 or TRBV12-4 to TRBJ1-1; D may be TRBD1 (6 bases). Trimming left V 7 bases short and J 11 bases short, with 20 bases between. The CDR3 runs to 13 residues. Written as DNA, the CDR3 is TGTGCCAGCACACAGGGTTCCCCACCCTGGGCTTTCTTT. Translated, it gives CASTQGSPPWAFF.

The chain combines TRBV7-9 with TRBJ2-5; 10 nucleotides match TRBD1. CDR1 and CDR2 (germline): SEHNR, FQNEAQ (reference sequence). The CDR3 extends over 15 amino acids. The ends lost 5 bases at V and 4 bases at J; junction bases unmatched: 7. CDR3 protein: CASSTLGQGRETQYF. The CDR3, as DNA: TGTGCCAGCAGCACTTTGGGACAGGGGAGAGAGACCCAGTACTTC.

The chain carries TRBV4-2 and TRBJ1-2; possibly TRBD1 for D (5 bases). CDR3 size: 14 residues. The V end lost 2 bases, the J end lost 7 bases, and 14 bases lay between the germline ends. In germline, CDR1 is LGHNA, CDR2 YNFKEQ. The chain's CDR3 is CASSQLPGIGGYTF. CDR3 nucleotides: TGTGCCAGCAGCCAACTTCCAGGGATTGGTGGCTACACCTTC.

The CDR3 DNA sequence: TGCAGCGTTGGGGGCTCCGCAGGGTTCGGCTACACCTTC. Translating it yields CSVGGSAGFGYTF. The rearrangement uses TRBV29-1 and TRBJ1-2; maybe TRBD1 (5 bases). The CDR3 length is 13 residues. Germline values: CDR1 SQVTM, CDR2 ANQGSEA. V lost 4 bases, J lost 8 bases, and 17 bases lay in between. The full variable domain, its missing parts supplied by reference TRBV29-1 and TRBJ1-2, is SAVISQKPSRDICQRGTSLTIQCQVDSQVTMMFWYRQQPGQSLTLIATANQGSEATYESGFVIDKFPISRPNLTFSTLTVSNMSPEDSSIYLCSVGGSAGFGYTFGSGTRLTVV.

The rearrangement links TRBV30 to TRBJ2-7; D is possibly TRBD1 (5 bases). Germline CDR1 is GTSNPN and CDR2 is SVGIG (reference sequence). V was shortened by 1 base and J by 3 bases, with 10 bases between the two germline ends. This CDR3 region has 13 residues. In DNA form, the CDR3 reads TGTGCCTGGAGTGGGGGCAGCTACTACGAGCAGTACTTC. It is translated as CAWSGGSYYEQYF.

This clone was picked up a small number of times. The rearrangement uses TRBV4-2 and TRBJ2-2; 9 positions match TRBD1. Germline V CDR1 and CDR2: LGHNA, YNFKEQ. Trimming cost V 1 base and J 0 bases; bases outside gene matches: 0. This CDR3 region has 16 residues. CDR3 DNA: TGTGCCAGCAGCCAAGGGACAGGGGCGAACACCGGGGAGCTGTTTTTT. This encodes CASSQGTGANTGELFF.

This chain links TRBV4-2 with TRBJ2-1; TRBD2 matches at 9 bases. CDR3 length: 17 residues. V gave up 4 bases and J gave up 0 bases; unmatched junction bases: 7. Germline V gene data show CDR1 as LGHNA and CDR2 as YNFKEQ. DNA of the CDR3: TGTGCCAGCAGCCCCCGGGTAGCGGGAGACTCCTACAATGAGCAGTTCTTC. Protein: CASSPRVAGDSYNEQFF.

This chain connects TRBV5-1 to TRBJ1-1, with 7 positions matching TRBD1. Germline CDR1 SGHRS, CDR2 YFSETQ. The V segment lost 1 base and the J segment 1 base; nucleotides outside the gene matches: 4. The CDR3 consists of 15 residues. The DNA of the CDR3 is TGCGCCAGCAGCTTGCAGGGACAGAGGAACACTGAAGCTTTCTTT. Encoded protein: CASSLQGQRNTEAFF.

V and J are TRBV29-1 and TRBJ2-7, with 15 bases lining up with TRBD2. The germline V gene encodes CDR1 SQVTM and CDR2 ANQGSEA. The CDR3 runs 14 residues. Unmatched junction bases numbered 8, after V lost 7 bases and J lost 7 bases. The CDR3 loop reads CSAKGLAGGGEQYF. Written as DNA, the CDR3 is TGCAGCGCCAAAGGACTAGCGGGAGGGGGAGAGCAGTACTTC.

The gene calls are TRBV7-2 and TRBJ1-6; tentatively, D is TRBD1 (6 bases). This CDR3 is built from 16 residues. Germline-derived CDR1 and CDR2 are SGHTA and FQGNSA. The ends were cut back, 0 bases at V and 6 bases at J, with 12 bases in the middle. CDR3 sequence reads: CASSLANRVVNSPLHF. CDR3 bases: TGTGCCAGCAGCTTAGCTAACAGGGTAGTTAATTCACCCCTCCACTTT.

V is TRBV29-1 and J is TRBJ1-1; the D gene is possibly TRBD1 (5 bases). The V gene lost 4 bases and the J gene lost 3 bases, with 15 bases spanning the gap. Per germline, CDR1 SQVTM and CDR2 ANQGSEA. This CDR3 has 14 amino acids. The CDR3 loop reads CSVAVGAGDTEAFF. CDR3 in DNA: TGCAGCGTTGCGGTTGGGGCAGGTGACACTGAAGCTTTCTTT.

The chain is built from TRBV5-1 and TRBJ1-6; D may be TRBD1 (5 bases). CDR3 length: 14 amino acids. Trimming took 4 bases from V and 11 from J, leaving 16 bases between them. Germline V CDR1 and CDR2: SGHRS, YFSETQ. The CDR3 DNA is TGCGCCAGCAGCGTAGGACACTCGGGTCCACCCCTCCACTTT. Translated: CASSVGHSGPPLHF.

V and J are TRBV4-3 and TRBJ2-1; 8 bases are shared with TRBD1. Germline assignment: CDR1 LGHNA and CDR2 YSLEER. Trimming cost V 0 bases and J 7 bases; bases outside gene matches: 2. The CDR3 contains 14 residues. The CDR3 DNA reads as TGCGCCAGCAGCCAAGATACAGGGGGGAATGAGCAGTTCTTC. Translated, it gives CASSQDTGGNEQFF.

V gene TRBV7-9 combines with J gene TRBJ2-7, with 11 nucleotides matching TRBD1. Germline lookup yields CDR1 SEHNR and CDR2 FQNEAQ (reference sequence). The V and J ends lost 5 bases and 4 bases, in that order; junction bases with no gene match: 7. CDR3 length equals 15 residues. The CDR3 protein is CASSPGTGGRYEQYF. CDR3 sequence (DNA): TGTGCCAGCAGCCCCGGGACAGGGGGTCGATACGAGCAGTACTTC.

CDR3 DNA: TGTGCCAGCTCACCAGAGGGGGAGAGCTATGGCTACACCTTC. The encoded protein is CASSPEGESYGYTF. V usage is TRBV18 and J usage is TRBJ1-2; a possible D gene is TRBD1 (6 bases). Germline CDR1 reads KGHSH; CDR2 reads LQKENI. The CDR3 length is 14 residues. The V end lost 2 bases, the J end lost 4 bases, and 11 bases lay between the germline ends.